Below, 11 T cell receptor beta chains from the same sample are listed, as sequenced in a study of blood T cell repertoires in COVID-19 (TCRdb year 2020). The method was the immunoSEQ multiplex PCR assay. TCRdb obtained this table from immuneACCESS and retained in-frame rearrangements with V and J assigned. These tables miss some clones; where compared with another copy, unresolved V genes account for less than half of the shortfall, and the remainder is unexplained. This sample holds 180,000 or so clones; around nine tenths were observed only once. Roughly 3.3% of the sample belongs to the ten largest clones. Input material: peripheral blood. These receptors all stem from a man between 18 and 29 years old with active or convalescent COVID-19.

The chain carries TRBV6-6 and TRBJ1-1; D is ambiguous. The germline V gene encodes CDR1 MNHNY and CDR2 SVGAGI (reference sequence). The CDR3 totals 13 residues. The ends were cut back, 6 bases at V and 5 bases at J, with 13 bases in the middle. CDR3 loop: CASSAGSQTEAFF. The CDR3 nucleotides read TGTGCCAGCAGCGCCGGGAGCCAGACTGAAGCTTTCTTT.

The CDR3 spells CASSRTGANEKLFF. The CDR3 nucleotides are TGTGCCAGCAGCAGAACAGGGGCTAATGAAAAACTGTTTTTT. The chain is built from TRBV27 and TRBJ1-4, with 7 bases lining up with TRBD1. V dropped 6 bases and J dropped 3; count of bases not matched to a gene: 4. CDR3 length: 14 amino acids. The V gene's germline CDR1 is MNHEY and CDR2 SMNVEV (reference sequence).

The rearrangement links TRBV18 to TRBJ2-7; 8 nucleotides align to TRBD2. The CDR3 contains 15 residues. Germline V lookup: CDR1 KGHSH, CDR2 LQKENI. CDR3 sequence: CASSPLGGGSNEQYV. In DNA, the CDR3 is TGTGCCAGCTCCCCCCTCGGGGGGGGCTCCAACGAGCAGTACGTC.

This rearrangement joins TRBV6-5 to TRBJ2-1, with 7 bases that match TRBD2. CDR1 and CDR2 (germline): MNHEY, SVGAGI. The ends lost 6 bases at V and 10 bases at J; junction bases unmatched: 9. The CDR3 is 13 amino acids. The CDR3 sequence: CASSPTGTKEQFF. CDR3 DNA sequence: TGTGCCAGCAGCCCCACCGGGACTAAAGAGCAGTTCTTC.

V and J are TRBV28 and TRBJ1-2; D perhaps matches TRBD1 (6 bases). The CDR3 length is 14 residues. Trimming cost V 7 bases and J 3 bases, with 15 bases left between them. CDR1 and CDR2 from the germline V gene are MDHEN and SYDVKM. CDR3 in DNA: TGTGCCAGCACTCTGATTGGGGGCTACTATGGCTACACCTTC. Translating gives CASTLIGGYYGYTF.

This chain joins TRBV20-1 and TRBJ1-5, with TRBD1 matching 8 bases. Germline-derived CDR1 and CDR2 are DFQATT and SNEGSKA (reference sequence). This CDR3 contains 15 residues. V trimming: 3 bases; J trimming: 4 bases; junction bases outside the gene matches: 8. The CDR3 region is CSASPTTGGNQPQHF. In nucleotides, the CDR3 is TGCAGTGCTAGTCCAACTACAGGGGGAAATCAGCCCCAGCATTTT.

This rearrangement joins TRBV7-9 to TRBJ2-7, with no clear D. Trimming pared 0 bases from V and 3 bases from J, leaving 9 bases between. The CDR3 extends over 14 amino acids. Germline V gene lookup returns CDR1 SEHNR and CDR2 FQNEAQ (reference sequence). CDR3 bases: TGTGCCAGCAGCTTAGCCGATACAGACTACGAGCAGTACGTC. It encodes CASSLADTDYEQYV.

The chain is built from TRBV10-3 and TRBJ2-1; tentative D call: TRBD2 (5 bases). Looked up from germline, CDR1 is ENHRY and CDR2 is SYGVKD. CDR3 size: 18 residues. V was cut by 6 bases and J by 4 bases, with 25 bases left in between. Here the CDR3 reads CAISPPGFGGQIYNEQFF. In DNA, the CDR3 is TGTGCCATCAGCCCCCCAGGTTTCGGAGGCCAAATTTACAATGAGCAGTTCTTC.

This chain joins TRBV27 and TRBJ1-2; D remains ambiguous. The germline V gene has CDR1 MNHEY and CDR2 SMNVEV (reference sequence). This CDR3 has 13 amino acids. The germline V and J ends were trimmed by 3 bases and 0 bases, with 5 bases remaining between them. CDR3 nucleotides: TGTGCCAGCAGTTTCGGTGCTAACTATGGCTACACCTTC. It encodes CASSFGANYGYTF.

The chain has TRBV4-1 and TRBJ1-4, with D possibly TRBD1 on 5 matching bases. Germline V lookup: CDR1 MGHRA, CDR2 YSYEKL. Trimming pared 4 bases from V and 1 base from J, leaving 13 bases between. This CDR3 comprises 16 residues. CDR3 protein: CASSRGALGTNEKLFF. In DNA form, the CDR3 reads TGCGCCAGCAGCCGCGGGGCCCTTGGAACTAATGAAAAACTGTTTTTT.

The chain links TRBV5-1 to TRBJ1-2; tentatively, D is TRBD1 (5 bases). V was cut by 4 bases and J by 2 bases, with 9 bases left in between. This CDR3 is 13 amino acids long. CDR1 SGHRS and CDR2 YFSETQ come from the germline V gene. The CDR3 region is CASSPDSNYGYTF. The CDR3 region has the DNA TGCGCCAGCAGCCCAGACAGCAACTATGGCTACACCTTC.